The 12 T cell receptor beta chains reported below all come from one sample, sequenced in a study of Tregs in tolerant kidney transplant recipients. Sequenced by immunoSEQ multiplex PCR; TCRdb stores in-frame clones only, minus some. The sample lists 50,000 or so clones, more than 70% seen once, with roughly 15% in the top ten. Recipients received nonmyeloablative bone marrow transplants from related graft donors, with transient mixed chimerism. The material was CD8+ T cells from blood (PBMCs), obtained 12 months after the transplant. The receptors were sampled from a human patient who received a combined kidney and bone marrow transplant. T cells may partly derive from the graft donor.

The rearrangement uses TRBV4-1 and TRBJ1-6; possible D gene TRBD1, 6 bases. The CDR3 covers 16 residues. Trimming left V 1 base short and J 6 bases short, with 13 bases between. Germline V lookup: CDR1 MGHRA, CDR2 YSYEKL. As DNA, the CDR3 is TGCGCCAGCAGCCAAGTTGGGGTAGGGGGTAATTCACCCCTCCACTTT. Protein product: CASSQVGVGGNSPLHF.

The J gene is TRBJ2-5, the V gene TRBV4-1; 7 nucleotides line up with TRBD2. CDR1 is MGHRA and CDR2 is YSYEKL in the germline V gene. The CDR3 totals 15 residues. Trimming took 4 bases from V and 5 from J; bases not matched to a gene: 10. The CDR3 DNA is TGCGCCAGCAGCCCCCAGACTAGCTGGGGGGAGACCCAGTACTTC. Translating it yields CASSPQTSWGETQYF.

V and J are TRBV7-9 and TRBJ1-2; maybe TRBD1 (6 bases). Germline V CDR1 and CDR2: SEHNR, FQNEAQ (reference sequence). The length of the CDR3 is 19 residues. Trimming took off 5 bases at V and 1 base at J, with 26 bases between the two ends. The CDR3 protein is CASSTSPDGRGDLNYGYTF. The CDR3 nucleotides are TGTGCCAGCAGCACATCCCCGGACGGCAGGGGCGATCTTAACTATGGCTACACCTTC.

Remarks on this clone: Other nucleotide sequences in the sample specify the same CDR3. The chain carries TRBV23-1 and TRBJ1-6, with TRBD1 as a possible D gene (6 bases). TRBV23-1 is marked as an open reading frame, function uncertain. The V gene lost 0 bases and the J gene lost 5 bases, with 8 bases spanning the gap. The CDR3 extends over 15 amino acids. The CDR3 is CASSQSTGDNSPLHF. DNA for the CDR3: TGCGCCAGCAGTCAATCGACAGGTGATAATTCACCCCTCCACTTT.

The chain combines TRBV7-2 with TRBJ2-3, with D possibly being TRBD2 (6 bases). With 1 base removed from V and 2 bases from J, the gap between germline ends came to 10 bases. The length of the CDR3 is 15 residues. Germline V gives CDR1 SGHTA, CDR2 FQGNSA. The CDR3 protein is CASSLVGLYTDTQYF. CDR3 DNA: TGTGCCAGCAGCTTAGTAGGACTATACACAGATACGCAGTATTTT.

The chain employs TRBV9 and TRBJ2-2, with 12 bases that match TRBD2. CDR3 length: 22 residues. Trimming cost V 4 bases and J 4 bases; bases outside gene matches: 23. The germline gives CDR1 SGDLS, CDR2 YYNGEE. The chain's CDR3 is CASSLRTSSTSGGMSSTGELFF. In nucleotides, the CDR3 is TGTGCCAGCAGCTTAAGGACTAGCTCAACTAGCGGGGGGATGAGTAGCACCGGGGAGCTGTTTTTT.

J is TRBJ1-5 and V is TRBV16; D is possibly TRBD1 (6 bases). CDR3 length: 20 amino acids. The germline V and J ends were trimmed by 4 bases and 4 bases, with 29 bases remaining between them. Germline V gives CDR1 KGHSY, CDR2 FQNENV. The DNA for the CDR3 is TGTGCCAGCAGCCCCCCAAAGGTCTTTAGGGGGTTCCTCGTAAATCAGCCCCAGCATTTT. Its translation: CASSPPKVFRGFLVNQPQHF. Complete variable domain (other parts from reference TRBV16 and TRBJ1-5): GEEVAQTPKHLVRGEGQKAKLYCAPIKGHSYVFWYQQVLKNEFKFLISFQNENVFDETGMPKERFSAKCLPNSPCSLEIQATKLEDSAVYFCASSPPKVFRGFLVNQPQHFGDGTRLSIL.

The chain joins TRBV28 to TRBJ1-1; 8 bases agree with TRBD1. V shed 1 base, J shed 3 bases, and the junction held 13 bases outside the gene matches. There are 18 residues in the CDR3. Germline V gene lookup returns CDR1 MDHEN and CDR2 SYDVKM. CDR3 region: CASSLFQGANNADTEAFF. CDR3 in DNA: TGTGCCAGCAGTTTATTCCAGGGGGCGAATAACGCCGACACTGAAGCTTTCTTT.

This sequence joins TRBV19 and TRBJ2-5; maybe TRBD1 (5 bases). The V gene's germline CDR1 is LNHDA and CDR2 SQIVND (reference sequence). The ends were cut back, 4 bases at V and 6 bases at J, with 15 bases in the middle. This CDR3 has 14 amino acids. The CDR3 bases are TGTGCCAGTAGTACCCCCCACAGGACGCAGACCCAGTACTTC. Translating gives CASSTPHRTQTQYF.

In DNA form, the CDR3 reads TGTGCCAGCAGCCCAAGACAGGGCCTATGGGCTGAAGCTTTCTTT. Its protein is CASSPRQGLWAEAFF. The chain is built from TRBV7-9 and TRBJ1-1; 7 positions match TRBD1. V was clipped by 5 bases and J by 6 bases; unmatched bases: 12. CDR3 length: 15 residues. Germline V CDR1 and CDR2: SEHNR, FQNEAQ (reference sequence).

The chain links TRBV30 to TRBJ2-7; TRBD2 is a possible D gene (5 bases). CDR1 and CDR2 from the germline V gene are GTSNPN and SVGIG (reference sequence). V was shortened by 4 bases and J by 2 bases, with 18 bases between the two germline ends. CDR3 length equals 15 residues. CDR3 residues: CAWTMNRGTPYEQYF. CDR3 DNA: TGTGCCTGGACAATGAATCGGGGAACCCCCTACGAGCAGTACTTC.

The rearrangement joins TRBV2 to TRBJ2-1; 13 bases match TRBD2. The CDR3 consists of 13 residues. Germline CDR1 is SNHLY and CDR2 is FYNNEI. V shed 8 bases and J 6 bases; nucleotides not matched to a gene: 1. The CDR3 coding sequence is TGTGCCAGCGGACTAGCGGGAGTCAATGAGCAGTTCTTC. This sequence encodes CASGLAGVNEQFF.